The present T cell receptor beta chain was sequenced within a study of shared clonotypes between healthy human individuals. About the study: Three plates were used per donor for CD4 naive, three for CD4 memory, two for CD8 naive and one for CD8 memory. Study findings and constraints: Roughly 5% was the fraction of naive CD4 clonotypes found shared across a handful of donors. Larger estimated richness was generally recorded for naive subsets relative to memory subsets.

Profiled with immunoSEQ multiplex PCR; TCRdb holds only in-frame clones, not every one. This table has 750,000 to 1,000,000 clones, 85% to 95% appearing once. Naive-designated CD8 cells lacked CD45RO, were positively enriched for CCR7, and omitted terminally differentiated effector memory CD45RA+ cells. Germline loops: CDR1 SGHNT, CDR2 YYREEE (reference sequence). The CDR3 length is 16 residues. V lost 4 bases, J lost 5 bases, and 10 bases stayed unmatched. Notes on this clone: As yet, its antigen is unknown.

Specimen: naive CD8+ T cells sorted from blood. This clonotype was sampled from a man aged 25 to 45 in good health. V is TRBV5-4 and J is TRBJ2-1; TRBD2 agrees at 9 bases. The DNA for the CDR3 is TGTGCCAGCAGCGGCCCCCTGGCGGGGGGGGACAATGAGCAGTTCTTC. Its protein product is CASSGPLAGGDNEQFF.